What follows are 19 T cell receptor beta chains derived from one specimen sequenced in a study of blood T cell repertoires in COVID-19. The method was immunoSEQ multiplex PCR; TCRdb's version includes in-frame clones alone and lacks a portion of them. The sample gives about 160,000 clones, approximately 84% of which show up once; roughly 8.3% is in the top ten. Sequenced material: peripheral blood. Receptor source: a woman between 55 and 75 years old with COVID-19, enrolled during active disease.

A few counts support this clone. CDR3 nucleotides: TGTGCCATCAGTGAGGAAACAGGGCTTGGCTACACCTTC. As protein: CAISEETGLGYTF. The genes are TRBV10-3 and TRBJ1-2; tentative D call: TRBD1 (6 bases). Trimming took 2 bases from V and 7 from J, leaving 11 bases between them. This CDR3 has 13 residues. Per germline, CDR1 ENHRY and CDR2 SYGVKD.

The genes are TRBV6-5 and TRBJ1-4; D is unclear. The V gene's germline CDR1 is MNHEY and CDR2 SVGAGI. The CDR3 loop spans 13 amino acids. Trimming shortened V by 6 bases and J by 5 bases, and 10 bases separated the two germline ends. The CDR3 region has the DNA TGTGCCAGCAGACTAGATCCGAATGAAAAACTGTTTTTT. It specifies CASRLDPNEKLFF.

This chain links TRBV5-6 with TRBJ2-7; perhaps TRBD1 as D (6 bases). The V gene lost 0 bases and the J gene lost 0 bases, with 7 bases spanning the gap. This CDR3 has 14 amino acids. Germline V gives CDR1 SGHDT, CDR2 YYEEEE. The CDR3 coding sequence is TGTGCCAGCAGCTTGGGGACAGTCTCCTACGAGCAGTACTTC. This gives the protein CASSLGTVSYEQYF.

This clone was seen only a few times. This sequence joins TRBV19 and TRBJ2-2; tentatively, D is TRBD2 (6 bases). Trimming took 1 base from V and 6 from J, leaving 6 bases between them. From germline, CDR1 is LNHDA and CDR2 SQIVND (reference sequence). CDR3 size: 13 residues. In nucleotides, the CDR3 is TGTGCCAGTAGTATAGGGAGGGCCGGGGAGCTGTTTTTT. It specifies CASSIGRAGELFF.

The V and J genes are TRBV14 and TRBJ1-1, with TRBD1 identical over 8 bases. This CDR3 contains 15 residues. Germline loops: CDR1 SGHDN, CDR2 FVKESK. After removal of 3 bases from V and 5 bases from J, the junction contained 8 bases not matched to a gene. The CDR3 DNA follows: TGTGCCAGCAGCCACCGGACAGGGTTGATGACTGAAGCTTTCTTT. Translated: CASSHRTGLMTEAFF.

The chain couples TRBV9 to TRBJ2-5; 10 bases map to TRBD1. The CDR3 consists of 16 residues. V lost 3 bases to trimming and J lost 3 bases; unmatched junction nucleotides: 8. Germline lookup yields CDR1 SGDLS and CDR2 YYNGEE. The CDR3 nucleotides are TGTGCCAGCAGCGGCTATGGGACAGGGGAGAAAGAGACCCAGTACTTC. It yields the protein CASSGYGTGEKETQYF. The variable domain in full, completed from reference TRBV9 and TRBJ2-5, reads DSGVTQTPKHLITATGQRVTLRCSPRSGDLSVYWYQQSLDQGLQFLIQYYNGEERAKGNILERFSAQQFPDLHSELNLSSLELGDSALYFCASSGYGTGEKETQYFGPGTRLLVL.

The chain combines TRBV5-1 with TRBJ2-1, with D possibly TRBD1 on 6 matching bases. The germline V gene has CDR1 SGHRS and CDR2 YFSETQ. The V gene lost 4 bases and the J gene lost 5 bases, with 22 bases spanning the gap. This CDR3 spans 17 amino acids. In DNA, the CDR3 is TGCGCCAGCAGCCGAGCCTCCTCGGGACACCGTAACAATGAGCAGTTCTTC. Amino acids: CASSRASSGHRNNEQFF.

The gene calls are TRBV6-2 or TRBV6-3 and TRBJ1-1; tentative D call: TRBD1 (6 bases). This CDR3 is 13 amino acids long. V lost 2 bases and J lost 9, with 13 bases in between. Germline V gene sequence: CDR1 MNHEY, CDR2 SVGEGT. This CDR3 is CASSYVAGEKAFF. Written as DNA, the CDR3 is TGTGCCAGCAGTTACGTGGCAGGGGAGAAAGCTTTCTTT.

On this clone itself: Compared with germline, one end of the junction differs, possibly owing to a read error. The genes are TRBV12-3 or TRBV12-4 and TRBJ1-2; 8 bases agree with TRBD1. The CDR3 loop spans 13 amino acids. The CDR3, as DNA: TGTGCCAGCAATTTAGGGACAGGAGATGGCTACACCTTC. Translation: CASNLGTGDGYTF.

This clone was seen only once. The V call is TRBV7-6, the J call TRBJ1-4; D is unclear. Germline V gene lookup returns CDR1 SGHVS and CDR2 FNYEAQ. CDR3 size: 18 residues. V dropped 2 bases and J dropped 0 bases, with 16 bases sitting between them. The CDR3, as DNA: TGTGCCAGCAGCTTAAGAGGTGGCGCAATGTCAACTAATGAAAAACTGTTTTTT. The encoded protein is CASSLRGGAMSTNEKLFF.

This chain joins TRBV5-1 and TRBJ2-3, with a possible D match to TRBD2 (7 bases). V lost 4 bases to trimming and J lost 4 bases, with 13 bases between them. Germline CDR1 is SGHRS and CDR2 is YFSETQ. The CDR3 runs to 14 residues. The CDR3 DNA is TGCGCCAGCAGCGGGGAGGGGGTGGCAGATACGCAGTATTTT. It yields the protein CASSGEGVADTQYF. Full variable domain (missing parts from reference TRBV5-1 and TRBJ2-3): KAGVTQTPRYLIKTRGQQVTLSCSPISGHRSVSWYQQTPGQGLQFLFEYFSETQRNKGNFPGRFSGRQFSNSRSEMNVSTLELGDSALYLCASSGEGVADTQYFGPGTRLTVL.

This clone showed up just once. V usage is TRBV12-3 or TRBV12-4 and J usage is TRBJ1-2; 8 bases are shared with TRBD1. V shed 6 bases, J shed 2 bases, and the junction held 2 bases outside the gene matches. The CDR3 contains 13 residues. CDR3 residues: CASSRDRNYGYTF. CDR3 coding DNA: TGTGCCAGCAGCCGGGACAGGAACTATGGCTACACCTTC.

The CDR3 sequence is CASKTLGGETQYF. The DNA for the CDR3 is TGTGCCAGCAAAACCCTAGGAGGAGAGACCCAGTACTTC. This sequence joins TRBV6-5 and TRBJ2-5, with D possibly being TRBD2 (5 bases). The V end lost 7 bases, the J end lost 4 bases, and 13 bases lay between the germline ends. The CDR3 is made up of 13 amino acids. The germline V gene has CDR1 MNHEY and CDR2 SVGAGI.

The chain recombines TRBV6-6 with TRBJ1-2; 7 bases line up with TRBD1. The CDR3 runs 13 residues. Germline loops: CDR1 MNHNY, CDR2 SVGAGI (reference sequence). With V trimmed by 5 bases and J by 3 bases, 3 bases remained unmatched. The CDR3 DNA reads TGTGCCAGCAGTGCGACAGGGTACTATGGCTACACCTTC. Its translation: CASSATGYYGYTF.

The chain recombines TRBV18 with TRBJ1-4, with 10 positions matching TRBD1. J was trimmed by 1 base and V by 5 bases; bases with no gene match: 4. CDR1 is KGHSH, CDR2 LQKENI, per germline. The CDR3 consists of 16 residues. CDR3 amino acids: CASSETGGVTNEKLFF. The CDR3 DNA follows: TGTGCCAGCTCAGAGACAGGGGGCGTAACTAATGAAAAACTGTTTTTT.

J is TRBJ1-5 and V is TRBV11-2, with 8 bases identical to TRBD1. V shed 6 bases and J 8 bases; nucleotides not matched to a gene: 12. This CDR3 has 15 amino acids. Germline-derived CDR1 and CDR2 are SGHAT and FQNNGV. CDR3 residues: CASRTQGATEKPQHF. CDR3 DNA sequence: TGTGCCAGCAGGACCCAGGGGGCCACGGAGAAGCCCCAGCATTTT.

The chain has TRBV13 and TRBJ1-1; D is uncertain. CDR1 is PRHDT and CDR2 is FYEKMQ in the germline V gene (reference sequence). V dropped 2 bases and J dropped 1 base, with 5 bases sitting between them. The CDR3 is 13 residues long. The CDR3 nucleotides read TGTGCCAGCAGCTTAACACAGAACACTGAAGCTTTCTTT. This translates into CASSLTQNTEAFF. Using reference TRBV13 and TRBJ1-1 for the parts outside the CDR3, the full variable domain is AAGVIQSPRHLIKEKRETATLKCYPIPRHDTVYWYQQGPGQDPQFLISFYEKMQSDKGSIPDRFSAQQFSDYHSELNMSSLELGDSALYFCASSLTQNTEAFFGQGTRLTVV.

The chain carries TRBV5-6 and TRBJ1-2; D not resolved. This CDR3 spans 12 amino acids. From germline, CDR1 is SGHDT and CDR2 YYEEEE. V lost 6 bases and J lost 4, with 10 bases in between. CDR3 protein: CASTREVYGYTF. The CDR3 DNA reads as TGTGCCAGCACCCGGGAAGTCTATGGCTACACCTTC.

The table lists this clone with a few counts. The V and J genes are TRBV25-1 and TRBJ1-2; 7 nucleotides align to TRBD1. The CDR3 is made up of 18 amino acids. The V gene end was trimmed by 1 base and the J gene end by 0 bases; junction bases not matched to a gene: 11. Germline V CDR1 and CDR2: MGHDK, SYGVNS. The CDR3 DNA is TGTGCCAGCAGTGAATCGGCAGGGGGTAATGTAGCTAACTATGGCTACACCTTC. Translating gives CASSESAGGNVANYGYTF.